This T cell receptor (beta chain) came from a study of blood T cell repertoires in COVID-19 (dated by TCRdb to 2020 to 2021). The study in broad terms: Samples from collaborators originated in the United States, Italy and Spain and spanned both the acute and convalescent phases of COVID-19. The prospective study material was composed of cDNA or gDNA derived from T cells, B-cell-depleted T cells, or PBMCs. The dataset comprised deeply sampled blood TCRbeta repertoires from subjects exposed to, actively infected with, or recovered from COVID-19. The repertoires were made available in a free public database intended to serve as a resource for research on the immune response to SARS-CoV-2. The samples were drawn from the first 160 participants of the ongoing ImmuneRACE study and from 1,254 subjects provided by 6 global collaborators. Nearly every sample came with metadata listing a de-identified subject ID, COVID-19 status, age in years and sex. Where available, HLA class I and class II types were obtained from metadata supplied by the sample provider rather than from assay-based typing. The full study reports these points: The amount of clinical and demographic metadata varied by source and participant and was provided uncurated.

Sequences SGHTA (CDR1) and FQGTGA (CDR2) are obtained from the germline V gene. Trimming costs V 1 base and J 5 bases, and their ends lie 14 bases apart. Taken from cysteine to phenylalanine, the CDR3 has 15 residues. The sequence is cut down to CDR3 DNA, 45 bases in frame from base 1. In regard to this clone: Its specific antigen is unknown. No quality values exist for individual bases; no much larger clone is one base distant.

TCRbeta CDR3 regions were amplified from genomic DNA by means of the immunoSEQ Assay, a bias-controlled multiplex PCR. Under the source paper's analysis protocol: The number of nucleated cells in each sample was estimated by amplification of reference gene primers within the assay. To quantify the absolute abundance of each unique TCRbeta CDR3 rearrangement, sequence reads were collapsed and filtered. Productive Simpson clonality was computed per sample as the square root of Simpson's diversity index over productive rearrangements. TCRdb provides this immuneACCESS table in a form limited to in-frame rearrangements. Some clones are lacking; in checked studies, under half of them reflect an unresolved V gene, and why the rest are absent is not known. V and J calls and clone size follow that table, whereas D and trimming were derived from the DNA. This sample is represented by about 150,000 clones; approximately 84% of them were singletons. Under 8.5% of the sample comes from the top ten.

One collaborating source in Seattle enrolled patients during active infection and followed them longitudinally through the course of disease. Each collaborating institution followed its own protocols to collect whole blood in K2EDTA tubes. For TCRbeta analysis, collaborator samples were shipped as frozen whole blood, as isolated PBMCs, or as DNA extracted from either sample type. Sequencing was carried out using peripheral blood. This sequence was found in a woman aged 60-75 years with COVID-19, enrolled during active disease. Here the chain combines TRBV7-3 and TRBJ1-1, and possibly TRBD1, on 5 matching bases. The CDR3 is CASSLRSGSQTEAFF. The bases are TGTGCCAGCAGCTTAAGGTCAGGGTCGCAGACTGAAGCTTTCTTT.